The entry below describes one TCR beta chain. What it binds is not known. This sample was taken from a study of shared clonotypes between healthy human individuals. Whole-study results and caveats: Large depth notwithstanding, sorted-subset sequencing proved incomplete by rarefaction.

It was at deep level that the assay was run. TCRdb's table, derived via immunoSEQ multiplex PCR, lists solely in-frame clones and lacks some. The sample holds just over 2,000,000 clones, over 85% seen once. Naive CD8 cells lacked CD45RO, underwent positive selection for CCR7 and left out terminally differentiated effector memory CD45RA+ cells. Nashville, Tennessee was home to all donors, who were Caucasian adults. Sequenced sample: naive CD8+ T cells sorted from blood. The TCR originated in a man between 18 and 29 years old in good health.

The CDR3 DNA is TGCGCCAGCAGCCAAGATGGGCTCATCCAAGAGACCCAGTACTTC. Encoded protein: CASSQDGLIQETQYF. This chain connects TRBV4-1 to TRBJ2-5; the D is unclear. Germline V gene sequence: CDR1 MGHRA, CDR2 YSYEKL. Trimming shortened V by 0 bases and J by 1 base, and 9 bases separated the two germline ends. The CDR3 covers 15 residues.